The clone carrying this T cell receptor (beta chain) is deemed medium-sized. Noted time point: blood at routine non-recurrence follow-up after resection. Researchers sequenced whole RNA taken from tumor, nontumor lung or frozen PBMC without sorting. Each CDR3 protein is one row after TCRdb ran MiXCR on the 5' RACE reads. This table has about 52,000 distinct CDR3 sequences, less than 9% appearing once. The sample comes from a study of spatial heterogeneity in lung cancer. Overall study: Sequenced follow-up PBMC samples came a median of about 24 months after resection, where available.

This sequence originates from a female donor with early-stage non-small cell lung cancer. Sequencing was performed on PBMCs, taken at follow-up.

CDR3 protein: CASSLEAENTQYF. The CDR3 bases are TGTGCCAGCAGCTTAGAGGCGGAAAATACGCAGTATTTT. The chain has TRBV7-2 and TRBJ2-3; D ambiguous. Trimming took off 1 base at V and 7 bases at J, with 9 bases between the two ends. Germline CDR1 and CDR2: SGHTA and FQGNSA. This CDR3 has 13 residues.